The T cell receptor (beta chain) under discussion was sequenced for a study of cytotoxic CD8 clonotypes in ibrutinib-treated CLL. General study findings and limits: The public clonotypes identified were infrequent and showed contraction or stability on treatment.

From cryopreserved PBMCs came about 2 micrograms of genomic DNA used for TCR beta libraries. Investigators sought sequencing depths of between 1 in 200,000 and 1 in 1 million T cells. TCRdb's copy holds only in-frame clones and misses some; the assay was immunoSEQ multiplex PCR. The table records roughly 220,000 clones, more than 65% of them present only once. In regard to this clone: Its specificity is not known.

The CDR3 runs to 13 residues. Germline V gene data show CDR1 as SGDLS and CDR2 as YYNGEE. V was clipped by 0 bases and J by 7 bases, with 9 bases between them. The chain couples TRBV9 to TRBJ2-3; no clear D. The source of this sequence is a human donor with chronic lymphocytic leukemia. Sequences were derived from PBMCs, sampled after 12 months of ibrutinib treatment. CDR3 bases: TGTGCCAGCAGCGTAGTGCCTAGAAATACGCAGTATTTT. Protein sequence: CASSVVPRNTQYF. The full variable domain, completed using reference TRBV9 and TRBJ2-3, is DSGVTQTPKHLITATGQRVTLRCSPRSGDLSVYWYQQSLDQGLQFLIQYYNGEERAKGNILERFSAQQFPDLHSELNLSSLELGDSALYFCASSVVPRNTQYFGPGTRLTVL.